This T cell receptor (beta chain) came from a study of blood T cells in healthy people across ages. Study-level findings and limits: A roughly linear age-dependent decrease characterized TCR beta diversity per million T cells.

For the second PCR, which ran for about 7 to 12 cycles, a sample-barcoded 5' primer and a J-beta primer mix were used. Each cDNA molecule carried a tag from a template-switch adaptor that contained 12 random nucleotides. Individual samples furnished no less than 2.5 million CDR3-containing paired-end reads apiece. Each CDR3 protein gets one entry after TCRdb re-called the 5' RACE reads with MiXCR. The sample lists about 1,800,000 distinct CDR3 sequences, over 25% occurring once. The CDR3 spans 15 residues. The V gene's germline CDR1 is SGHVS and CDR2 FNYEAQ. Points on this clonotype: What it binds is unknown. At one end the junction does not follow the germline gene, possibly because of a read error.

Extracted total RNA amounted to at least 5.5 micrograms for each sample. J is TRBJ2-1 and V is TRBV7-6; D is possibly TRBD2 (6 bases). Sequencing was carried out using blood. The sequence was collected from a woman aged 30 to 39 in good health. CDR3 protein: CASSRAGYATDEQCF. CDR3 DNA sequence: TGTGCCAGCAGCCGAGCGGGCTACGCTACAGATGAGCAGTGCTTC.